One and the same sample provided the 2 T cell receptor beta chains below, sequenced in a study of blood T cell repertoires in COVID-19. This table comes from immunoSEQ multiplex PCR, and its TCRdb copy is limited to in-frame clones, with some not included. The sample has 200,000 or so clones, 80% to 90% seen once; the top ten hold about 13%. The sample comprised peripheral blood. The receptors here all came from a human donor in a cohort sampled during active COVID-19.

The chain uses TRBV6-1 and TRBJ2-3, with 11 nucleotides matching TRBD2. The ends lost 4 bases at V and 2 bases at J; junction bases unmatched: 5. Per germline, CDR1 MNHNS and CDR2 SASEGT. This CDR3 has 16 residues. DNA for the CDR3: TGTGCCAGCAGTGTAACTAGCGGGAGACCCACAGATACGCAGTATTTT. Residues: CASSVTSGRPTDTQYF.

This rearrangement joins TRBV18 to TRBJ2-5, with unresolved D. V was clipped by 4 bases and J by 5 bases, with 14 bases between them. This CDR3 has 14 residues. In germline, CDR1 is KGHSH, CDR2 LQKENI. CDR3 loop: CASSLSSLFETQYF. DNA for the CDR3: TGTGCCAGCTCACTATCATCACTTTTTGAGACCCAGTACTTC.